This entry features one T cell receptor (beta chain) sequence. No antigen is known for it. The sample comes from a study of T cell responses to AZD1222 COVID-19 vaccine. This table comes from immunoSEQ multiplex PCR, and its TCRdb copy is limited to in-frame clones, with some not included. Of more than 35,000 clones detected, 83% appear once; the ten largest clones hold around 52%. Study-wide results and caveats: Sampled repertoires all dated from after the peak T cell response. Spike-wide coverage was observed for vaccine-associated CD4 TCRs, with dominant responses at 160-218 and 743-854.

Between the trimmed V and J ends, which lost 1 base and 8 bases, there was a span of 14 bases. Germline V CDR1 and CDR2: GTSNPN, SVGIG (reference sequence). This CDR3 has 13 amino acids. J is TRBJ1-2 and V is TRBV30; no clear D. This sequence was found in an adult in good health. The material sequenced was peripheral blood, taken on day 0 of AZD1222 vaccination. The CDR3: CAWSDPGLGGYTF. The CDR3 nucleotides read TGTGCCTGGAGTGACCCCGGACTCGGGGGCTACACCTTC.